Listed below are T cell receptor beta chains from one sample, sequenced in a study of blood T cells in healthy people across ages. TCRdb ran MiXCR on the 5' RACE reads and lists one entry per CDR3 protein. The table has 1.5 million or so distinct CDR3 sequences, approximately 40% seen once. The sample consisted of blood. Source of these receptors: a woman in her late teens or twenties in good health. The CDR3 runs from the conserved cysteine through the conserved F or W. Fields, in order: clone size, V gene, J gene, D gene, CDR3 protein, CDR3 DNA. D genes are given only for firm matches. Not every row has a clone size; where given, it reads once, few, many or a size class.

-,TRBV19,TRBJ1-2,-,CASSISDIYGYTF,TGTGCCAGTAGTATATCTGATATCTATGGCTACACCTTC
-,TRBV6-1,TRBJ1-2,TRBD1,CASLSPQGAGDNYGYTF,TGTGCCTCCCTATCCCCACAGGGGGCTGGGGATAACTATGGCTACACCTTC
-,TRBV27,TRBJ1-2,-,CASREVAGLNYGYTF,TGTGCCAGCCGGGAGGTGGCAGGCCTTAACTATGGCTACACCTTC
few,TRBV6-1,TRBJ2-1,-,CASSVSPLYEQFF,TGTGCCAGCAGTGTTTCCCCCCTTTATGAGCAGTTCTTC
-,TRBV5-4,TRBJ2-7,TRBD2,CASSPRRSGGLHEQYF,TGTGCCAGCAGCCCCCGCAGGAGCGGGGGTCTCCACGAGCAGTACTTC
few,TRBV6-5,TRBJ1-4,-,CASSYSIYQNGPNEKLFF,TGTGCCAGCAGTTACTCGATATATCAAAACGGACCTAATGAAAAACTGTTTTTT
few,TRBV7-4,TRBJ2-2,TRBD2,CASSLKLAAKLTGELFF,TGTGCCAGCAGCTTAAAACTAGCGGCCAAATTAACCGGGGAGCTGTTTTTT
few,TRBV28,TRBJ2-7,TRBD1,CASSATDRGSYEQYF,TGTGCCAGCAGTGCCACGGACAGGGGGTCTTACGAGCAGTACTTC
-,TRBV10-3,TRBJ2-1,-,CAISEASQDEQFF,TGTGCCATCAGTGAAGCCAGCCAAGATGAGCAGTTCTTC
-,TRBV19,TRBJ1-5,-,CASSSRGGTTAEPQHF,TGTGCCAGTAGTTCGCGGGGGGGGACTACGGCGGAGCCCCAGCATTTT
once,TRBV20-1,TRBJ2-5,TRBD1,CSARARGTGPQETQYF,TGCAGTGCTAGAGCGCGCGGGACAGGCCCTCAAGAGACCCAGTACTTC
-,TRBV4-1,TRBJ2-1,TRBD2,CASSHPSGSFGGERFF,TGCGCCAGCAGCCACCCTAGCGGGAGTTTCGGAGGTGAGCGGTTCTTC
few,TRBV12-3/TRBV12-4,TRBJ1-4,-,CASSPNGLAPEKLFF,TGTGCCAGCAGTCCCAATGGTTTGGCCCCCGAAAAACTGTTTTTT
few,TRBV27,TRBJ2-3,TRBD2,CASSPLGLARTDTQYF,TGTGCCAGCAGCCCCTTAGGACTAGCGCGCACAGATACGCAGTATTTT
-,TRBV9,TRBJ2-1,-,CASSVAAGLPYNEQFF,TGTGCCAGCAGCGTAGCTGCCGGGCTTCCCTACAATGAGCAGTTCTTC
-,TRBV2,TRBJ2-7,TRBD1,CASFPGQGTHEQYF,TGTGCCAGCTTTCCAGGACAGGGGACACACGAGCAGTACTTC
-,TRBV4-1,TRBJ2-2,TRBD2,CASSLGLAGGSVGELFF,TGCGCCAGCAGTCTGGGACTAGCGGGAGGTTCTGTCGGGGAGCTGTTTTTT
-,TRBV7-2,TRBJ2-7,-,CASSLRRESSYEQYF,TGTGCCAGCAGCTTACGTCGGGAGAGCTCCTACGAGCAGTACTTC
-,TRBV2,TRBJ2-1,-,CASSVTYHEQFF,TGTGCCAGCAGTGTTACATACCATGAGCAGTTCTTC
few,TRBV7-2,TRBJ1-1,-,CASSRLIGGGSTEAFF,TGTGCCAGCAGCCGTTTGATAGGGGGTGGAAGCACTGAAGCTTTCTTT
-,TRBV4-1,TRBJ1-5,TRBD1,CASSQLTGGGNQPQHF,TGCGCCAGCAGCCAACTAACAGGGGGCGGGAATCAGCCCCAGCATTTT
-,TRBV28,TRBJ1-1,-,CASSSGGGSGGTFF,TGTGCCAGCAGCTCCGGGGGCGGTTCTGGAGGGACTTTCTTT
-,TRBV6-2/TRBV6-3,TRBJ2-7,-,CASSYSTGGTGTDEQYF,TGTGCCAGCAGTTACTCGACGGGGGGGACAGGGACCGACGAGCAGTACTTC
-,TRBV7-3,TRBJ2-2,-,CATEPGFGGELFF,TGTGCCACCGAGCCTGGGTTCGGCGGGGAGCTGTTTTTT
few,TRBV29-1,TRBJ1-2,TRBD1,CSATGTDYGYTF,TGCAGCGCCACCGGGACAGACTATGGCTACACCTTC
-,TRBV2,TRBJ2-1,-,CASMVGPSSYNEQFF,TGTGCCAGCATGGTAGGCCCGAGCTCCTACAATGAGCAGTTCTTC
-,TRBV15,TRBJ2-7,-,CAANKRDTSYEQYF,TGTGCCGCTAATAAGCGGGACACCAGCTACGAGCAGTACTTC
few,TRBV6-6,TRBJ1-2,-,CASRVSTYGYTF,TGTGCCAGCAGGGTCTCGACGTATGGCTACACCTTC
many,TRBV20-1,TRBJ2-3,-,CSARDGSRTDTQYF,TGCAGTGCTAGAGATGGGTCGCGCACAGATACGCAGTATTTT
-,TRBV3-1,TRBJ2-3,-,CASSQDPRGTDTQYF,TGTGCCAGCAGCCAAGATCCACGCGGCACAGATACGCAGTATTTT
-,TRBV20-1,TRBJ2-5,TRBD2,CSATHFGLAALGTQYF,TGCAGTGCCACGCATTTTGGGCTAGCGGCCCTGGGGACCCAGTACTTC
once,TRBV6-1,TRBJ2-7,-,CASSLGLATPTNSYEQYF,TGTGCCAGCAGCTTGGGACTCGCCACTCCTACAAACTCCTACGAGCAGTACTTC
-,TRBV7-2,TRBJ2-1,-,CASSLAWSSYNGQFF,TGTGCCAGCAGCTTAGCGTGGAGCTCCTACAATGGGCAGTTCTTC
few,TRBV6-2/TRBV6-3,TRBJ1-4,-,CASSHTRRGATNEKLFF,TGTGCCAGCAGTCATACCCGCCGGGGCGCAACTAATGAAAAACTGTTTTTT
-,TRBV5-5,TRBJ2-1,-,CASSLAIQGYNEQFF,TGTGCCAGCAGCTTGGCCATACAGGGTTACAATGAGCAGTTCTTC
-,TRBV7-2,TRBJ2-1,-,CAISPGWLRNEQFF,TGTGCCATTTCCCCGGGGTGGCTCCGCAATGAGCAGTTCTTC
few,TRBV5-1,TRBJ2-3,-,CASSLLAVSSTDTQYF,TGCGCCAGCAGCTTGCTAGCAGTGTCTAGCACAGATACGCAGTATTTT
-,TRBV4-1,TRBJ2-5,-,CASSQSHLRGFQETQYF,TGCGCCAGCAGCCAATCCCACCTCAGGGGTTTCCAAGAGACCCAGTACTTC
few,TRBV7-6,TRBJ2-2,TRBD1,CASDQNRGTGELFF,TGTGCCAGTGACCAAAACAGGGGCACCGGGGAGCTGTTTTTT
-,TRBV6-5,TRBJ2-3,-,CASSQGSADTQYF,TGTGCCAGCAGCCAGGGGAGCGCAGATACGCAGTATTTT
few,TRBV7-2,TRBJ2-7,-,CASSLAGLETYEQYF,TGTGCCAGCAGCTTAGCGGGCCTAGAGACCTACGAGCAGTACTTC
-,TRBV6-1,TRBJ2-5,-,CASREWRSGETQYF,TGTGCCAGCAGGGAGTGGAGATCAGGGGAGACCCAGTACTTC
few,TRBV6-5,TRBJ1-6,-,CASTSNGGNSPLHF,TGTGCCAGCACCTCGAACGGGGGGAATTCACCCCTCCACTTT
-,TRBV20-1,TRBJ2-5,-,CSARDIRRQETQYF,TGCAGTGCTAGAGATATACGGCGCCAAGAGACCCAGTACTTC
few,TRBV12-3/TRBV12-4,TRBJ1-4,TRBD1,CASSSGTGGVEKLFF,TGTGCCAGCAGTTCCGGGACAGGGGGCGTGGAAAAACTGTTTTTT